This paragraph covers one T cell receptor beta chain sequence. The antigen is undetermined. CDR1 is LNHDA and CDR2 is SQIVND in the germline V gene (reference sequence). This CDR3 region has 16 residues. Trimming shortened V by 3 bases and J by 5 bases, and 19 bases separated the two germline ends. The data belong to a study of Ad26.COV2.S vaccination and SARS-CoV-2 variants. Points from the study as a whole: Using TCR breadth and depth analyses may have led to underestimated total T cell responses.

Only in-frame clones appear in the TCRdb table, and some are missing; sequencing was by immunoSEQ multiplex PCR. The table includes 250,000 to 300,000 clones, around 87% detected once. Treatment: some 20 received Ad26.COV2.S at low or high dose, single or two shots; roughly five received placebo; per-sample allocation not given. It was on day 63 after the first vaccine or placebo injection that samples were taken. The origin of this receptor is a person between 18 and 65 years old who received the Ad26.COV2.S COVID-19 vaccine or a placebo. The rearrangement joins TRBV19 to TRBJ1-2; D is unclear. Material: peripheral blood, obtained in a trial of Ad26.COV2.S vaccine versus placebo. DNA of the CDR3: TGTGCCAGTAGTATTTTAGACCGCACGACACGTTATGGCTACACCTTC. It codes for CASSILDRTTRYGYTF.